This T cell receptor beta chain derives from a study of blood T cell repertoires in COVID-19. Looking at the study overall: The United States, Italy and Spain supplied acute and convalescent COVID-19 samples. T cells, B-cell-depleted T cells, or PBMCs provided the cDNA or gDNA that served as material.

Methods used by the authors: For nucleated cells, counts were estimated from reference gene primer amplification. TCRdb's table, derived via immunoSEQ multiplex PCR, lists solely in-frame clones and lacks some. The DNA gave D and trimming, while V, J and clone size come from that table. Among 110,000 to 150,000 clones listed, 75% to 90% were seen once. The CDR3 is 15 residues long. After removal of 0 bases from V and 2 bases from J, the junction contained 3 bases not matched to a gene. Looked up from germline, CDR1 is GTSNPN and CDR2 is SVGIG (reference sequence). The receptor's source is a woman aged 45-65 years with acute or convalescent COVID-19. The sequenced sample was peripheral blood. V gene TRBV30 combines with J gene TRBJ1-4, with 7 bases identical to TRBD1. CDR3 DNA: TGTGCCTGGAGTGTAGGGACAGCGACTAATGAAAAACTGTTTTTT. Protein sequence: CAWSVGTATNEKLFF.